This T cell receptor beta chain was identified during a study of blood T cell repertoires in COVID-19. Study summary: The United States, Italy and Spain supplied acute and convalescent COVID-19 samples.

Germline loops: CDR1 LGHNA, CDR2 YSLEER. Trimming left V 3 bases short and J 2 bases short, with 12 bases between. CDR3 size: 15 residues. Assay used: immunoSEQ multiplex PCR; TCRdb lists only in-frame clones, some missing. The sample carries roughly 240,000 clones, roughly 88% recorded once. The sequenced sample was peripheral blood. The sequence derives from a man in his forties or fifties who had recovered from COVID-19. This chain joins TRBV4-3 and TRBJ2-3; D may be TRBD2 (5 bases). The CDR3: CASSHRGLYTDTQYF. CDR3 bases: TGCGCCAGCAGCCACCGAGGACTCTACACAGATACGCAGTATTTT.